This T cell receptor beta chain derives from a study of T cell changes during pregnancy in multiple sclerosis. This CDR3 region has 15 residues. Germline V gene sequence: CDR1 SGHRS, CDR2 YFSETQ. V lost 4 bases and J lost 6, with 19 bases in between. Method: immunoSEQ multiplex PCR; TCRdb's copy keeps in-frame clones and lacks some. The table records about 80,000 clones, 94% of them present only once. The TCR sequence derives from a female donor with multiple sclerosis, enrolled in a pregnancy study. Sequencing was performed on peripheral blood, taken in the third trimester of pregnancy. The chain is built from TRBV5-1 and TRBJ1-2; the D gene is possibly TRBD1 (5 bases). CDR3 in amino acids: CASSTGGVTGNGYTF. The CDR3 nucleotides are TGCGCCAGCAGCACCGGAGGGGTAACGGGAAATGGCTACACCTTC. Full variable domain (outside the CDR3, taken from reference TRBV5-1 and TRBJ1-2): KAGVTQTPRYLIKTRGQQVTLSCSPISGHRSVSWYQQTPGQGLQFLFEYFSETQRNKGNFPGRFSGRQFSNSRSEMNVSTLELGDSALYLCASSTGGVTGNGYTFGSGTRLTVV.